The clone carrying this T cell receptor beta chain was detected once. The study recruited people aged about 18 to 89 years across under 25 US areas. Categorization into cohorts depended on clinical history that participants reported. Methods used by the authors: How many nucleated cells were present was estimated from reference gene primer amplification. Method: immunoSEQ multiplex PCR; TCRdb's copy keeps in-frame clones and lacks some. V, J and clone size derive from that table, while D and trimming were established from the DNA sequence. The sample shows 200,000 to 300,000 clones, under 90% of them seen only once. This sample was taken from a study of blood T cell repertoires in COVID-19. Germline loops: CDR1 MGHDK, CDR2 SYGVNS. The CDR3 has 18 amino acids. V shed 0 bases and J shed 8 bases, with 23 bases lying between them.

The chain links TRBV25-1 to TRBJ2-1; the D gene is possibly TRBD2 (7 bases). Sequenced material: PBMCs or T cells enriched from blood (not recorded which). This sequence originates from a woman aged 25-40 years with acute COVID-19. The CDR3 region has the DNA TGTGCCAGCAGTGAATATTCGGTTGTTGAAGGGGGGGCGCATGAGCAGTTCTTC. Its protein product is CASSEYSVVEGGAHEQFF.